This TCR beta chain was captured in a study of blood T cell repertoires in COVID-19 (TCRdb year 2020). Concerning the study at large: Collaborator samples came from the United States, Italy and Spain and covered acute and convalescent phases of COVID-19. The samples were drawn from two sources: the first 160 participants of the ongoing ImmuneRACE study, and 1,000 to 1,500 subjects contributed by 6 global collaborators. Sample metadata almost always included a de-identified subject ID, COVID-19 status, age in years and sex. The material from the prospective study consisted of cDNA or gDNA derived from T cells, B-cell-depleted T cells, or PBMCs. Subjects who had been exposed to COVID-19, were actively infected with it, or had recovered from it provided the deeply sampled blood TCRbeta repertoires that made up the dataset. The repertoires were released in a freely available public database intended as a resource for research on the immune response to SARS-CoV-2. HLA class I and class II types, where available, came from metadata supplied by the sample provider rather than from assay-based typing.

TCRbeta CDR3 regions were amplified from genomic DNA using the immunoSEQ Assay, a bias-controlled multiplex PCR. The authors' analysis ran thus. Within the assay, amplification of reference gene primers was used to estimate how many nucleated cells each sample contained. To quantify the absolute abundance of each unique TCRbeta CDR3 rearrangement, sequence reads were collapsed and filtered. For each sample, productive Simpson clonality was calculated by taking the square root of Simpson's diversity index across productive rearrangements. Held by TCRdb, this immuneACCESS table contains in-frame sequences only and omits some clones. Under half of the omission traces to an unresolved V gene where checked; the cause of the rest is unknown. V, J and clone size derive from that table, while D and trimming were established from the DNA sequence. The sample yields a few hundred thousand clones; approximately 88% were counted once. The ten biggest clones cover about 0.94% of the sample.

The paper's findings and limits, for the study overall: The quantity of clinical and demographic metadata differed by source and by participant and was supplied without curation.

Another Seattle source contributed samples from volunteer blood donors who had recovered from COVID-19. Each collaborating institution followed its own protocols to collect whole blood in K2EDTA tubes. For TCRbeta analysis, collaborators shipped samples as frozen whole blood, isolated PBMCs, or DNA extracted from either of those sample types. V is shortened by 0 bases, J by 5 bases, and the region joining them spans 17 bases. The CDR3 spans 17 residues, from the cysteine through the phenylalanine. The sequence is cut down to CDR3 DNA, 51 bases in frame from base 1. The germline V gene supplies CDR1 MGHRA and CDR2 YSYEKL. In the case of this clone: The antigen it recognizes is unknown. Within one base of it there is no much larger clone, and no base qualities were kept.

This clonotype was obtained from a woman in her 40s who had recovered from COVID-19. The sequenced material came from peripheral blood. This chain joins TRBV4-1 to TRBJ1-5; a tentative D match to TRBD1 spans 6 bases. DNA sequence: TGCGCCAGCAGCCAAGATAAATGGGCAGGGGTCGATCAGCCCCAGCATTTT. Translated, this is CASSQDKWAGVDQPQHF.